These 15 T cell receptor beta chains were sequenced from one sample in a study of blood T cell repertoires in COVID-19. Assay used: immunoSEQ multiplex PCR; TCRdb lists only in-frame clones, some missing. Among hundreds of thousands of clones listed, nearly 90% were seen once. Material: PBMCs or T cells enriched from blood (not recorded which). The receptor source for this set is a woman aged 18-29 years with acute COVID-19.

This clone was observed a few times. The V and J genes are TRBV19 and TRBJ1-1; TRBD1 aligns across 8 bases. The length of the CDR3 is 15 residues. The V gene's germline CDR1 is LNHDA and CDR2 SQIVND (reference sequence). The V and J ends lost 4 bases and 5 bases, in that order; junction bases with no gene match: 9. The CDR3 DNA is TGTGCCAGTAGTACTTCAGGCAGGGGGCGAACTGAAGCTTTCTTT. It yields the protein CASSTSGRGRTEAFF.

The chain recombines TRBV24-1 with TRBJ2-3, with D perhaps TRBD2 (5 bases). Trimming took 9 bases from V and 6 from J, leaving 15 bases between them. The germline V gene encodes CDR1 KGHDR and CDR2 SFDVKD. The CDR3 runs to 13 residues. CDR3 coding DNA: TGTGCCACCGAGGGCAGTTCTGGGGATACGCAGTATTTT. It codes for CATEGSSGDTQYF.

The chain joins TRBV28 to TRBJ1-1; 10 positions agree with TRBD1. V gave up 4 bases and J gave up 6 bases; unmatched junction bases: 5. This CDR3 has 14 amino acids. Germline lookup yields CDR1 MDHEN and CDR2 SYDVKM. CDR3 amino acids: CASSSMTGGPEAFF. As DNA, the CDR3 is TGTGCCAGCAGTTCTATGACAGGGGGCCCTGAAGCTTTCTTT.

V is TRBV27 and J is TRBJ2-3, with 10 bases that match TRBD2. The CDR3 is 16 amino acids. Germline CDR1 reads MNHEY; CDR2 reads SMNVEV (reference sequence). V shed 3 bases, J shed 8 bases, and the junction held 11 bases outside the gene matches. In DNA, the CDR3 is TGTGCCAGCAGTTTTACTAGCGGGACGTTGAGGGGTACGCAGTATTTT. Protein: CASSFTSGTLRGTQYF.

The chain combines TRBV19 with TRBJ1-4; 8 positions match TRBD1. The CDR3 runs 15 residues. Per the germline V gene, CDR1 is LNHDA and CDR2 is SQIVND (reference sequence). J was trimmed by 0 bases and V by 5 bases; bases with no gene match: 2. This chain's CDR3 is CASSPQGATNEKLFF. CDR3 nucleotide sequence: TGTGCCAGTAGTCCACAGGGGGCAACTAATGAAAAACTGTTTTTT.

The V gene is TRBV7-3, the J gene TRBJ2-1, with 11 bases identical to TRBD2. Germline V gives CDR1 SGHTA, CDR2 FQGTGA. V lost 1 base to trimming and J lost 9 bases; unmatched junction nucleotides: 5. CDR3 length: 15 residues. Here the CDR3 reads CASSLILAGAGEQFF. The DNA of the CDR3 is TGTGCCAGCAGCTTAATACTAGCGGGAGCTGGTGAGCAGTTCTTC.

The sample holds one count of this clone. Here the CDR3 DNA reads TGTGCCAGCAGTCAGACAGGGTCGGGGCCCCTCTATGGCTACACCTTC. Translated: CASSQTGSGPLYGYTF. The chain joins TRBV28 to TRBJ1-2, with 7 positions matching TRBD1. After removal of 5 bases from V and 4 bases from J, the junction contained 13 bases not matched to a gene. Germline assignment: CDR1 MDHEN and CDR2 SYDVKM. The CDR3 contains 16 residues.

V gene TRBV2 combines with J gene TRBJ2-6; TRBD2 matches at 7 bases. This CDR3 is 20 amino acids long. From germline, CDR1 is SNHLY and CDR2 FYNNEI. With V trimmed by 0 bases and J by 1 base, 12 bases remained unmatched. CDR3 amino acids: CASSEAPPGGEISGANVLTF. In DNA, the CDR3 is TGTGCCAGCAGTGAAGCTCCACCGGGGGGAGAGATTTCTGGGGCCAACGTCCTGACTTTC.

The rearrangement uses TRBV5-1 and TRBJ1-6; D possibly corresponds to TRBD1 (6 bases). CDR3 size: 14 residues. Germline V gives CDR1 SGHRS, CDR2 YFSETQ. V was cut by 3 bases and J by 8 bases, with 12 bases left in between. CDR3 DNA: TGCGCCAGCAGCTGGGGACATACGGATTCACCCCTCCACTTT. Encoded protein: CASSWGHTDSPLHF.

This rearrangement joins TRBV13 to TRBJ2-1; the match to TRBD1 covers 10 bases. Trimming at V came to 5 bases and at J to 6 bases, leaving 7 bases not matched to a gene. This CDR3 has 15 amino acids. Germline lookup yields CDR1 PRHDT and CDR2 FYEKMQ (reference sequence). CDR3 region: CASSPGQGRANEQFF. CDR3 DNA sequence: TGTGCCAGCAGCCCGGGACAGGGGAGGGCCAATGAGCAGTTCTTC.

V gene TRBV24-1 combines with J gene TRBJ2-7; D perhaps matches TRBD2 (6 bases). The ends were cut back, 3 bases at V and 4 bases at J, with 18 bases in the middle. Germline CDR1 is KGHDR and CDR2 is SFDVKD. The CDR3 contains 16 residues. The CDR3 DNA sequence: TGTGCCACCAGTGATCCCACCCCGCGGGGAAGGTACGAGCAGTACTTC. Its translation is CATSDPTPRGRYEQYF.

The chain couples TRBV13 to TRBJ1-1; D is ambiguous. The germline V and J ends were trimmed by 5 bases and 5 bases, with 12 bases remaining between them. The CDR3 has 13 amino acids. Germline V gene lookup returns CDR1 PRHDT and CDR2 FYEKMQ (reference sequence). The CDR3 sequence is CASSGSGKTEAFF. Here the CDR3 DNA reads TGTGCCAGCAGCGGTTCGGGTAAGACTGAAGCTTTCTTT.

This rearrangement joins TRBV5-1 to TRBJ1-1; 7 bases are a match to TRBD1. V shed 0 bases, J shed 0 bases, and the junction held 14 bases outside the gene matches. There are 19 residues in the CDR3. CDR1 and CDR2 from the germline V gene are SGHRS and YFSETQ. The CDR3 sequence is CASSLAPGTGAPLNTEAFF. The CDR3 DNA reads TGCGCCAGCAGCTTGGCGCCGGGTACAGGGGCACCCTTGAACACTGAAGCTTTCTTT.

V and J are TRBV5-1 and TRBJ2-7; D not certain. The V gene's germline CDR1 is SGHRS and CDR2 YFSETQ. V shed 0 bases and J shed 7 bases, with 17 bases lying between them. The CDR3 runs 15 residues. The CDR3 loop reads CASSLGPVNAGEQYF. CDR3 DNA sequence: TGCGCCAGCAGCTTGGGGCCCGTAAATGCCGGGGAGCAGTACTTC.

This chain links TRBV3-1 (or the pseudogene TRBV3-2) with TRBJ1-1; tentatively, D is TRBD1 (5 bases). In germline, CDR1 is LGHDT, CDR2 YNNKEL (reference sequence). CDR3 length equals 15 residues. Deletions cut 6 bases from V and 1 base from J, with 15 bases between. The CDR3, as DNA: TGTGCCAGCAGGTGGGCAGGGCGAGGGAACACTGAAGCTTTCTTT. Amino acid sequence: CASRWAGRGNTEAFF.